The 2 T cell receptor beta chains reported below all come from one sample, sequenced in a study of blood T cell repertoires in COVID-19. Data came from immunoSEQ multiplex PCR; TCRdb stores just in-frame clones and leaves some out. The repertoire holds fewer than 120,000 clones, with 76% as singletons. Sequencing input: peripheral blood. These receptors originate from a woman over 75 with acute or convalescent COVID-19.

The gene calls are TRBV9 and TRBJ2-6, with 11 bases lining up with TRBD1. Losses at the gene ends were 4 bases for V and 2 bases for J; bases not matched to a gene: 8. There are 18 residues in the CDR3. Germline V CDR1 and CDR2: SGDLS, YYNGEE. CDR3 in amino acids: CASSRRTGGEAGANVLTF. Written as DNA, the CDR3 is TGTGCCAGCAGCCGACGGACAGGGGGCGAGGCTGGGGCCAACGTCCTGACTTTC.

The CDR3 loop reads CASGQNYGYTF. For the CDR3, the DNA is TGTGCCAGTGGACAAAACTATGGCTACACCTTC. The V call is TRBV19, the J call TRBJ1-2, with a possible D match to TRBD1 (5 bases). The V and J ends lost 8 bases and 2 bases respectively, with 6 bases between them. CDR1 is LNHDA and CDR2 is SQIVND in the germline V gene (reference sequence). The CDR3 sequence is 11 residues long.